Below, one TCR beta chain is given with its context. Its cognate antigen is unknown. The V gene end was trimmed by 6 bases and the J gene end by 0 bases; junction bases not matched to a gene: 1. This CDR3 has 15 residues. Per the germline V gene, CDR1 is MNHEY and CDR2 is SVGAGI. This sample stems from a study of shared clonotypes between healthy human individuals. Study-level findings and limits: A handful of donors showed sharing of approximately 5% of naive CD4 clonotypes.

Researchers ran the assay at a deep level. Method: immunoSEQ multiplex PCR; TCRdb's copy keeps in-frame clones and lacks some. Altogether 2 million to 2.5 million clones are present, about nine tenths being singletons, with the ten largest covering 0.3% to 0.45%. J is TRBJ2-6 and V is TRBV6-5, with TRBD2 identical over 8 bases. This TCR derives from a man aged 18 to 29 in good health. Some clones in this sample may be carry-over from other donors' samples. Sequencing used naive CD4+ T cells from PBMCs. Noted subset: CD45RA+ positively selected. The CDR3 bases are TGTGCCAGCAGGCGGGGGGCCTCTGGGGCCAACGTCCTGACTTTC. Its protein is CASRRGASGANVLTF.